The subject of this entry is one T cell receptor beta chain. Germline V gene data show CDR1 as MDHEN and CDR2 as SYDVKM. The CDR3 runs to 15 residues. V dropped 4 bases and J dropped 5; count of bases not matched to a gene: 8. Profiled with immunoSEQ multiplex PCR; TCRdb holds only in-frame clones, not every one. The sample shows about 39,000 clones, about three quarters of them seen only once. The source of the sample is a study of PD-1 blockade in classical Hodgkin lymphoma. Time point given: cycle 4 day 1 (C4D1), after more than five weeks of nivolumab. Patients all relapsed after autologous stem cell transplantation, and there was variation in brentuximab vedotin exposure.

Sample: peripheral blood mononuclear cells (PBMCs), taken before the fourth cycle of nivolumab. The clonotype comes from a human donor with classical Hodgkin lymphoma. The genes are TRBV28 and TRBJ1-1; 9 bases agree with TRBD1. CDR3 in amino acids: CASSSNRGRGTEAFF. In DNA, the CDR3 is TGTGCCAGCAGTTCAAACAGGGGGCGAGGGACTGAAGCTTTCTTT.